What follows are 10 T cell receptor beta chains derived from one specimen sequenced in a study of OX40 agonist ivuxolimab in advanced cancers. Here immunoSEQ multiplex PCR was the method, and the copy in TCRdb shows in-frame clones only, minus some. The data contain under 95,000 clones, 84% of them singletons. Sequencing used CD4+ or CD8+ T cells sorted from blood, obtained in a trial of the OX40 agonist ivuxolimab. All receptors derive from an adult with an advanced solid tumor such as melanoma, head and neck, liver or kidney cancer.

The chain uses TRBV11-1 and TRBJ2-7; a weak D match, TRBD2 (7 bases). Germline CDR1 and CDR2: SGHAT and FQDESV (reference sequence). V shed 5 bases and J shed 5 bases, with 10 bases lying between them. The CDR3 is 12 residues long. This chain's CDR3 is CASSQGGDEQYF. DNA of the CDR3: TGTGCCAGCAGCCAAGGGGGGGACGAGCAGTACTTC. The complete variable domain, with remaining parts taken from reference TRBV11-1 and TRBJ2-7, reads EAEVAQSPRYKITEKSQAVAFWCDPISGHATLYWYRQILGQGPELLVQFQDESVVDDSQLPKDRFSAERLKGVDSTLKIQPAELGDSAMYLCASSQGGDEQYFGPGTRLTVT.

The chain recombines TRBV28 with TRBJ1-5, with 11 bases that match TRBD1. CDR1 is MDHEN, CDR2 SYDVKM, per germline. The CDR3 sequence is 15 residues long. The trim removed 5 bases at V and 7 bases at J, leaving 7 bases unmatched. CDR3 in amino acids: CASSPRTGGGQPQHF. DNA of the CDR3: TGTGCCAGCAGTCCCCGGACAGGGGGCGGGCAGCCCCAGCATTTT.

This rearrangement joins TRBV14 to TRBJ1-1; D gene uncertain. Deletions cut 3 bases from V and 10 bases from J, with 12 bases between. Germline V gene data show CDR1 as SGHDN and CDR2 as FVKESK. This CDR3 spans 12 amino acids. The CDR3 protein is CASSQLGMGAFF. CDR3 bases: TGTGCCAGCAGCCAGCTTGGGATGGGAGCTTTCTTT.

The chain's CDR3 is CASSTRQGMNTEAFF. The CDR3 DNA is TGTGCCAGCAGCACCCGACAAGGTATGAACACTGAAGCTTTCTTT. This sequence joins TRBV7-2 and TRBJ1-1, with no clear D. Germline V CDR1 and CDR2: SGHTA, FQGNSA. The CDR3 sequence is 15 residues long. V was cut by 5 bases and J by 0 bases, with 13 bases left in between.

The chain is built from TRBV29-1 and TRBJ2-1, with D uncertain. The CDR3 spans 15 residues. The V end lost 3 bases, the J end lost 0 bases, and 12 bases lay between the germline ends. Germline CDR1 is SQVTM and CDR2 is ANQGSEA. CDR3 sequence: CSVDEPSYSYNEQFF. The CDR3 nucleotides are TGCAGCGTTGATGAACCTTCTTACTCCTACAATGAGCAGTTCTTC.

The chain joins TRBV19 to TRBJ1-5; D may be TRBD1 (6 bases). Looked up from germline, CDR1 is LNHDA and CDR2 is SQIVND (reference sequence). CDR3 length equals 14 residues. V dropped 4 bases and J dropped 7 bases, with 14 bases sitting between them. As DNA, the CDR3 is TGTGCCAGTAGTACCGACAGGTTTAGGCAGCCCCAGCATTTT. Protein product: CASSTDRFRQPQHF.

V and J are TRBV30 and TRBJ2-6; no firm D call. The CDR3 is 16 amino acids. The germline V gene has CDR1 GTSNPN and CDR2 SVGIG (reference sequence). The V and J ends lost 1 base and 0 bases respectively, with 10 bases between them. This chain's CDR3 is CAWSASLGSGANVLTF. Here the CDR3 DNA reads TGTGCCTGGAGTGCCTCGCTAGGCTCTGGGGCCAACGTCCTGACTTTC.

The chain has TRBV6-6 and TRBJ2-7; unclear D gene. Germline V CDR1 and CDR2: MNHNY, SVGAGI (reference sequence). CDR3 length equals 12 residues. V was shortened by 4 bases and J by 7 bases, with 11 bases between the two germline ends. The CDR3 reads CASSSALREQYF. CDR3 bases: TGTGCCAGCAGTTCCGCCCTGAGGGAGCAGTACTTC.

This clone is a singleton in its sample. V is TRBV19 and J is TRBJ2-3; D perhaps matches TRBD1 (6 bases). V gave up 2 bases and J gave up 3 bases, with 12 bases separating them. Germline V gene data show CDR1 as LNHDA and CDR2 as SQIVND (reference sequence). The CDR3 extends over 15 amino acids. The CDR3 reads CASSIMGQGTDTQYF. The CDR3 nucleotides are TGTGCCAGTAGTATAATGGGGCAGGGGACAGATACGCAGTATTTT.

The chain couples TRBV28 to TRBJ1-5; the D is unclear. Germline V gene data show CDR1 as MDHEN and CDR2 as SYDVKM. The CDR3 consists of 13 residues. With 9 bases removed from V and 4 bases from J, the gap between germline ends came to 13 bases. The CDR3 sequence: CASTRKGNQPQHF. The CDR3, as DNA: TGTGCCAGTACTCGGAAAGGGAATCAGCCCCAGCATTTT.